One and the same sample provided the 20 T cell receptor beta chains below, sequenced in a study of beta chain features in type 1 diabetes (dated by TCRdb to the late 2010s). The library was produced with the immunoSEQ multiplex PCR assay. The entire isolated RNA was reverse transcribed using the High Capacity cDNA Reverse Transcription Kit, and thus expressed TCRB transcripts were sequenced. As stored in TCRdb, this immuneACCESS dataset retains in-frame rearrangements with V and J assigned. A fraction of the clones does not appear; measured against another copy, unresolved V genes explain less than half of the discrepancy, and the remainder lacks a known reason. A total of hundreds of thousands of clones appear in this sample, around 15% of them only once. The ten largest clones add up to approximately 0.093% of the sample. The sample comprised naive CD4+ T cells from blood. The intended sense of this specimen's cell subset or site label: true naive CD4+ T cells. All receptors derive from a man in his late teens or twenties in good health.

Only a few counts were recorded for this clone. The chain carries TRBV5-6 and TRBJ1-5; the D is unclear. CDR1 and CDR2 from the germline V gene are SGHDT and YYEEEE. Between the trimmed V and J ends, which lost 0 bases and 0 bases, there was a span of 7 bases. CDR3 length equals 15 residues. This chain's CDR3 is CASSLGLNSNQPQHF. In DNA form, the CDR3 reads TGTGCCAGCAGCTTGGGCCTAAATAGCAATCAGCCCCAGCATTTT. Using reference TRBV5-6 and TRBJ1-5 for the parts outside the CDR3, the full variable domain is DAGVTQSPTHLIKTRGQQVTLRCSPKSGHDTVSWYQQALGQGPQFIFQYYEEEERQRGNFPDRFSGHQFPNYSSELNVNALLLGDSALYLCASSLGLNSNQPQHFGDGTRLSIL.

The chain recombines TRBV7-9 with TRBJ2-7; TRBD2 matches at 14 bases. Per the germline V gene, CDR1 is SEHNR and CDR2 is FQNEAQ (reference sequence). There are 16 residues in the CDR3. The ends lost 5 bases at V and 1 base at J; junction bases unmatched: 4. Here the CDR3 reads CASSPRLAGGSYEQYF. CDR3 DNA sequence: TGTGCCAGCAGCCCCCGACTAGCGGGGGGGTCCTACGAGCAGTACTTC.

This chain connects TRBV5-1 to TRBJ2-1; TRBD1 matches at 7 bases. Germline assignment: CDR1 SGHRS and CDR2 YFSETQ. Trimming removed 4 bases from V and 10 bases from J; junction bases left unmatched: 8. The CDR3 has 13 residues. The CDR3 region is CASSVVQGLEQFF. CDR3 in DNA: TGCGCCAGCAGCGTGGTACAGGGGCTAGAGCAGTTCTTC.

The chain links TRBV9 to TRBJ2-5, with D possibly being TRBD1 (5 bases). The V and J ends lost 2 bases and 5 bases respectively, with 19 bases between them. The CDR3 consists of 16 residues. Germline CDR1 reads SGDLS; CDR2 reads YYNGEE. Written as DNA, the CDR3 is TGTGCCAGCAGCGTCTCCCCACAGCTTAACAGGGAGACCCAGTACTTC. Its protein product is CASSVSPQLNRETQYF. Variable domain in full (rest from reference TRBV9 and TRBJ2-5): DSGVTQTPKHLITATGQRVTLRCSPRSGDLSVYWYQQSLDQGLQFLIQYYNGEERAKGNILERFSAQQFPDLHSELNLSSLELGDSALYFCASSVSPQLNRETQYFGPGTRLLVL.

In its sample, this clone was seen a few times. This chain uses TRBV28 with TRBJ2-6; no definite D call. CDR1 MDHEN and CDR2 SYDVKM come from the germline V gene. V was shortened by 5 bases and J by 0 bases, with 8 bases between the two germline ends. This CDR3 has 15 residues. The CDR3 region has the DNA TGTGCCAGCAGTCGCGAGCACTCTGGGGCCAACGTCCTGACTTTC. Translation: CASSREHSGANVLTF.

In this sample, this clone turned up a few times. This chain joins TRBV2 and TRBJ2-7; 9 bases match TRBD2. This CDR3 spans 15 amino acids. Germline assignment: CDR1 SNHLY and CDR2 FYNNEI. J lost 3 bases, V lost 6 bases, and 9 bases had no gene match. The CDR3 protein is CASRRARTSDYEQYF. The CDR3 DNA follows: TGTGCCAGCAGGAGGGCGCGGACTAGCGACTACGAGCAGTACTTC. Together with reference TRBV2 and TRBJ2-7, the CDR3 gives the full variable domain: EPEVTQTPSHQVTQMGQEVILRCVPISNHLYFYWYRQILGQKVEFLVSFYNNEISEKSEIFDDQFSVERPDGSNFTLKIRSTKLEDSAMYFCASRRARTSDYEQYFGPGTRLTVT.

V gene TRBV4-2 combines with J gene TRBJ2-1; maybe TRBD1 (5 bases). Germline V CDR1 and CDR2: LGHNA, YNFKEQ. V gave up 0 bases and J gave up 15 bases, with 18 bases separating them. This CDR3 has 14 residues. CDR3 residues: CASSQDQGPSGLFF. The CDR3 nucleotides are TGTGCCAGCAGCCAAGATCAGGGCCCCTCCGGGTTGTTCTTC.

With regard to this clone: Other DNA sequences in the sample encode the same CDR3. The chain employs TRBV5-4 and TRBJ1-2; TRBD1 matches 8 bases. Germline V CDR1 and CDR2: SGHNT, YYREEE (reference sequence). Trimming took 4 bases from V and 4 from J; bases not matched to a gene: 6. This CDR3 is 14 amino acids long. The CDR3 DNA is TGTGCCAGCAGCCCCGGACAGGGAAGCTATGGCTACACCTTC. Protein sequence: CASSPGQGSYGYTF. Full variable domain (remainder filled in from reference TRBV5-4 and TRBJ1-2): ETGVTQSPTHLIKTRGQQVTLRCSSQSGHNTVSWYQQALGQGPQFIFQYYREEENGRGNFPPRFSGLQFPNYSSELNVNALELDDSALYLCASSPGQGSYGYTFGSGTRLTVV.

The CDR3 reads CASSQDRVWSYEQYF. The CDR3 DNA follows: TGCGCCAGCAGCCAAGACAGGGTTTGGTCCTACGAGCAGTACTTC. V gene TRBV4-1 combines with J gene TRBJ2-7, with a weak D call TRBD1 (5 bases). This CDR3 is built from 15 residues. Trimming cost V 0 bases and J 1 base, with 10 bases left between them. Germline CDR1 and CDR2: MGHRA and YSYEKL.

In DNA form, the CDR3 reads TGTGCCAGCAGCTTTACTAGCGGGGGGGCCGGGACCAAAAACATTCAGTACTTC. Residues: CASSFTSGGAGTKNIQYF. The chain recombines TRBV7-8 with TRBJ2-4, with 13 bases aligning to TRBD2. Germline-derived CDR1 and CDR2 are SGHVS and FQNEAQ. Losses at the gene ends were 3 bases for V and 2 bases for J; bases not matched to a gene: 7. The CDR3 totals 18 residues.

CDR3 nucleotides: TGTGCCAGCAGCTTTCATAGCGGGAGCAACTCCTACAATGAGCAGTTCTTC. It yields the protein CASSFHSGSNSYNEQFF. This rearrangement joins TRBV9 to TRBJ2-1, with 9 bases lining up with TRBD2. The V and J ends lost 4 bases and 0 bases, in that order; junction bases with no gene match: 8. Per germline, CDR1 SGDLS and CDR2 YYNGEE. This CDR3 spans 17 amino acids.

In this sample, this clone turned up a few times. The chain joins TRBV9 to TRBJ1-2; TRBD1 aligns across 10 bases. The germline gives CDR1 SGDLS, CDR2 YYNGEE. V lost 1 base and J lost 4; bases outside the gene matches: 4. The CDR3 is made up of 15 amino acids. Written as DNA, the CDR3 is TGTGCCAGCAGCGTAAGGACAGGGGGTTCCTATGGCTACACCTTC. Amino acid sequence: CASSVRTGGSYGYTF. Using reference TRBV9 and TRBJ1-2 for the parts outside the CDR3, the full variable domain is DSGVTQTPKHLITATGQRVTLRCSPRSGDLSVYWYQQSLDQGLQFLIQYYNGEERAKGNILERFSAQQFPDLHSELNLSSLELGDSALYFCASSVRTGGSYGYTFGSGTRLTVV.

V and J are TRBV9 and TRBJ1-6; TRBD1 is a possible D gene (5 bases). V was trimmed by 0 bases and J by 8 bases, leaving 12 bases between them. Germline V lookup: CDR1 SGDLS, CDR2 YYNGEE. The CDR3 totals 15 residues. As DNA, the CDR3 is TGTGCCAGCAGCGTAGCCACAGAACAGGATTCACCCCTCCACTTT. Amino acids: CASSVATEQDSPLHF.

The chain joins TRBV7-9 to TRBJ2-4; 7 bases map to TRBD1. The CDR3 has 14 residues. V lost 2 bases to trimming and J lost 4 bases; unmatched junction nucleotides: 2. Germline CDR1 reads SEHNR; CDR2 reads FQNEAQ (reference sequence). The CDR3 coding sequence is TGTGCCAGCAGCTTAAACAGGGGTAAAAACATTCAGTACTTC. Translating it yields CASSLNRGKNIQYF.

This clone was counted between two and nine times. The chain carries TRBV28 and TRBJ2-5, with TRBD2 identical over 7 bases. Per germline, CDR1 MDHEN and CDR2 SYDVKM. The V and J ends lost 4 bases and 4 bases, in that order; junction bases with no gene match: 9. This CDR3 comprises 15 residues. CDR3 DNA sequence: TGTGCCAGCAGTTCCTCTCACGGGAGGTCAGAGACCCAGTACTTC. It specifies CASSSSHGRSETQYF. The whole variable domain, remainder taken from reference TRBV28 and TRBJ2-5, is DVKVTQSSRYLVKRTGEKVFLECVQDMDHENMFWYRQDPGLGLRLIYFSYDVKMKEKGDIPEGYSVSREKKERFSLILESASTNQTSMYLCASSSSHGRSETQYFGPGTRLLVL.

V usage is TRBV15 and J usage is TRBJ1-3, with unresolved D. Trimming took off 1 base at V and 0 bases at J, with 10 bases between the two ends. The CDR3 runs 16 residues. Germline lookup yields CDR1 LNHNV and CDR2 YYDKDF (reference sequence). CDR3 nucleotides: TGTGCCACCAGCAGAGGGTTTGAGGCCTCTGGAAACACCATATATTTT. Protein: CATSRGFEASGNTIYF.

This chain uses TRBV7-3 with TRBJ2-6; 8 positions match TRBD2. V trimming: 5 bases; J trimming: 0 bases; junction bases outside the gene matches: 0. Germline CDR1 and CDR2: SGHTA and FQGTGA. This CDR3 has 15 residues. The CDR3 loop is CASSGTSSGANVLTF. CDR3 in DNA: TGTGCCAGCAGCGGGACTAGCTCTGGGGCCAACGTCCTGACTTTC.

This chain links TRBV28 with TRBJ2-7; D perhaps matches TRBD1 (6 bases). Trimming left V 5 bases short and J 2 bases short, with 19 bases between. The CDR3 covers 16 residues. Germline assignment: CDR1 MDHEN and CDR2 SYDVKM. DNA of the CDR3: TGTGCCAGCAGTGAACAGGGACCGACAGCTACCTACGAGCAGTACTTC. This translates into CASSEQGPTATYEQYF.

The V call is TRBV28, the J call TRBJ2-7; no reliable D call. Germline-derived CDR1 and CDR2 are MDHEN and SYDVKM. V lost 6 bases and J 4 bases, leaving 25 bases between the germline ends. This CDR3 comprises 17 residues. The CDR3 sequence is CASRGVGRAWVGYEQYF. The CDR3 nucleotides read TGTGCCAGCAGGGGCGTAGGCAGAGCATGGGTCGGGTACGAGCAGTACTTC.

The CDR3: CASSFQTGLSTEAFF. CDR3 bases: TGTGCCAGCAGCTTCCAGACAGGGTTGAGCACTGAAGCTTTCTTT. The V gene is TRBV7-2, the J gene TRBJ1-1; 7 bases are a match to TRBD1. This CDR3 region has 15 residues. V lost 3 bases, J lost 4 bases, and 8 bases stayed unmatched. The germline V gene has CDR1 SGHTA and CDR2 FQGNSA.